This is a list of T cell receptor beta chains from one sample in a study of metastatic and nonmetastatic thyroid tumors. TCRdb reprocessed the PCR reads using MiXCR. The sample shows about 20,000 clones, about 16% of them seen only once. What was sequenced was blood. Receptors were obtained from a female donor with papillary thyroid cancer or a benign thyroid nodule (not recorded which). Some clones in this sample may be carry-over from other donors' samples. The CDR3 runs from the conserved cysteine through the conserved F or W. D genes are given only for firm matches. The size field is filled for only some rows; it gives once, few, many or a size class.

d_call,j_call,v_call,clone_size,cdr3_aa,cdr3_nt
-,TRBJ2-1,TRBV9,many,CASSVPLRGSSYNEQFF,TGTGCCAGCAGCGTACCGCTTCGTGGGAGCTCCTACAATGAGCAGTTCTTC
-,TRBJ1-1,TRBV10-3,many,CAISESRGGRGAFF,TGTGCCATCAGTGAGTCCCGTGGGGGCCGAGGAGCCTTCTTT
TRBD1,TRBJ1-6,TRBV20-1,medium-sized,CSARAWDRAARGSPLHF,TGCAGTGCTAGAGCCTGGGACAGGGCAGCCCGGGGGTCACCCCTCCACTTT
TRBD1,TRBJ2-7,TRBV11-1,many,CASSRTGGRSYEQYF,TGTGCCAGCAGCCGGACAGGGGGCAGGTCCTACGAGCAGTACTTC
-,TRBJ1-5,TRBV20-1,-,CSARPTMGNQPQHF,TGCAGTGCTAGACCTACCATGGGGAATCAGCCCCAGCATTTT
TRBD2,TRBJ2-3,TRBV11-3,many,CASGGEVDTDTQYF,TGTGCCAGCGGGGGGGAGGTTGACACAGATACGCAGTATTTT
TRBD2,TRBJ2-7,TRBV28,-,CASSWAAGGLYEQYF,TGTGCCAGCAGCTGGGCGGCGGGAGGGCTTTACGAGCAGTACTTC
TRBD2,TRBJ2-7,TRBV11-2,medium-sized,CASTMGGNSYEQYF,TGTGCCAGCACCATGGGGGGGAACTCCTACGAGCAGTACTTC
-,TRBJ1-3,TRBV9,many,CASSAQGVFGNTIYF,TGTGCCAGCAGCGCCCAGGGCGTATTTGGAAACACCATATATTTT
-,TRBJ1-2,TRBV13,-,CASSSQTSGVGNYGYTF,TGTGCCAGCAGCTCCCAGACATCGGGGGTAGGAAACTATGGCTACACCTTC
TRBD1,TRBJ2-1,TRBV5-1,many,CASSLAGTDYNEQFF,TGCGCCAGCAGCTTGGCCGGGACAGACTACAATGAGCAGTTCTTC
TRBD1,TRBJ2-5,TRBV25-1,many,CASSDPGQGQETQYF,TGTGCCAGCAGTGATCCAGGACAGGGACAAGAGACCCAGTACTTC
-,TRBJ2-7,TRBV11-2,-,CASSPEVHGNVFYEQYF,TGTGCCAGCAGCCCCGAGGTCCACGGGAACGTGTTCTACGAGCAGTACTTC
-,TRBJ2-7,TRBV6-6,medium-sized,CASSYSARTVYEQYF,TGTGCCAGCAGTTACTCTGCCAGGACGGTCTACGAGCAGTACTTC
-,TRBJ2-6,TRBV4-2,-,CASSQDRLFSSGANVLTF,TGTGCCAGCAGCCAAGATAGGCTATTCAGTAGTGGGGCCAACGTCCTGACTTTC
-,TRBJ1-4,TRBV19,many,CASSMQGHSSGGNEKLFF,TGTGCCAGTAGTATGCAGGGGCACTCGTCGGGGGGAAATGAAAAACTGTTTTTT
TRBD2,TRBJ2-7,TRBV4-1,many,CASSHKRPSGRQYEQYF,TGCGCCAGCAGCCATAAGAGGCCTAGCGGGAGGCAGTACGAGCAGTACTTC
-,TRBJ2-7,TRBV2,many,CASNGVFSYEQYF,TGTGCCAGCAACGGAGTTTTCTCCTACGAGCAGTACTTC
TRBD1,TRBJ2-1,TRBV6-1,many,CASSATTGREQFF,TGTGCCAGCAGTGCCACGACAGGGCGGGAGCAGTTCTTC
TRBD2,TRBJ2-7,TRBV12-3/TRBV12-4,many,CASRLAGGGSYEQYF,TGTGCCAGCAGACTAGCGGGAGGGGGCTCCTACGAGCAGTACTTC
-,TRBJ1-1,TRBV5-1,many,CASSLGQGRSEAFF,TGCGCCAGCAGCTTGGGGCAGGGAAGGTCTGAAGCTTTCTTT
-,TRBJ2-7,TRBV7-3,many,CASSLRIWRSKGDHPSYEQYF,TGTGCCAGCAGCTTAAGAATCTGGCGATCAAAAGGTGATCATCCCTCCTACGAGCAGTACTTC
TRBD1,TRBJ1-2,TRBV6-1,-,CASSTRDRGQGYGYTF,TGTGCCAGCAGCACCCGGGACAGGGGGCAGGGCTATGGCTACACCTTC
TRBD1,TRBJ2-3,TRBV7-9,many,CASSGRTGTGRTDTQYF,TGTGCCAGCAGCGGACGAACCGGGACAGGGCGCACAGATACGCAGTATTTT
-,TRBJ2-7,TRBV20-1,many,CSARVRAYEQYF,TGCAGTGCTAGAGTGAGGGCCTACGAGCAGTACTTC
-,TRBJ2-6,TRBV10-3,many,CAIGIRRPPGANVLTF,TGTGCCATCGGGATCCGGAGACCCCCTGGGGCCAACGTCCTGACTTTC
-,TRBJ1-5,TRBV28,many,CATRGGSVVNQPQHF,TGTGCCACACGGGGGGGGAGTGTGGTAAATCAGCCCCAGCATTTT
TRBD1,TRBJ1-2,TRBV28,few,CASSPPGQGASAYGYTF,TGTGCCAGCAGTCCCCCGGGACAGGGTGCGAGCGCCTATGGCTACACCTTC
-,TRBJ2-7,TRBV28,many,CASRRTGYLYEQYF,TGTGCCAGCAGAAGAACAGGGTATCTCTACGAGCAGTACTTC
-,TRBJ2-7,TRBV5-6,medium-sized,CASSLGGDYEQYF,TGTGCCAGCAGCTTGGGAGGGGACTACGAGCAGTACTTC
TRBD1,TRBJ2-7,TRBV5-4,many,CASSRPPGQGDEQYF,TGTGCCAGCAGCCGCCCACCGGGACAGGGGGACGAGCAGTACTTC
TRBD2,TRBJ2-1,TRBV7-3,many,CASRSSGRVYNEQFF,TGTGCCAGCAGGTCTAGCGGGAGGGTCTACAATGAGCAGTTCTTC
TRBD2,TRBJ2-1,TRBV18,many,CASSPETGLAGNEQFF,TGTGCCAGCTCACCAGAAACTGGACTAGCGGGAAATGAGCAGTTCTTC
-,TRBJ2-6,TRBV20-1,many,CSARGALGANVLTF,TGCAGTGCAAGGGGGGCGCTTGGGGCCAACGTCCTGACTTTC
TRBD1,TRBJ2-7,TRBV19,many,CASTPDRGSSYEQYF,TGTGCCAGTACCCCAGACAGGGGAAGCTCCTACGAGCAGTACTTC
-,TRBJ1-6,TRBV30,-,CAFGTPRNF,TGTGCCTTTGGAACGCCCCGAAACTTT
TRBD1,TRBJ1-4,TRBV19,few,CASTGTGGEKLFF,TGTGCCAGTACTGGGACAGGGGGAGAAAAACTGTTTTTT
TRBD1,TRBJ2-6,TRBV4-2,many,CASSPRDRHSGANVLTF,TGTGCCAGCAGCCCAAGGGACAGGCACTCTGGGGCCAACGTCCTGACTTTC
-,TRBJ2-3,TRBV12-3/TRBV12-4,many,CASSLAVGSADTQYF,TGTGCCAGCAGTTTAGCGGTCGGGAGCGCAGATACGCAGTATTTT
-,TRBJ1-2,TRBV19,many,CASSIVTGGYGYTF,TGTGCCAGTAGTATCGTGACAGGTGGCTATGGCTACACCTTC
-,TRBJ2-2,TRBV11-1,medium-sized,CASSFKAGKNTGELFF,TGTGCCAGCAGTTTCAAAGCAGGGAAGAACACCGGGGAGCTGTTTTTT
-,TRBJ2-3,TRBV4-1,-,CASSLRSGELTDTQYF,TGCGCCAGCAGCCTGAGAAGCGGAGAGCTCACGGATACGCAGTATTTT
-,TRBJ1-2,TRBV6-1,-,CASSEQAGNYGYTF,TGTGCCAGCAGTGAACAGGCAGGGAACTATGGCTACACCTTC